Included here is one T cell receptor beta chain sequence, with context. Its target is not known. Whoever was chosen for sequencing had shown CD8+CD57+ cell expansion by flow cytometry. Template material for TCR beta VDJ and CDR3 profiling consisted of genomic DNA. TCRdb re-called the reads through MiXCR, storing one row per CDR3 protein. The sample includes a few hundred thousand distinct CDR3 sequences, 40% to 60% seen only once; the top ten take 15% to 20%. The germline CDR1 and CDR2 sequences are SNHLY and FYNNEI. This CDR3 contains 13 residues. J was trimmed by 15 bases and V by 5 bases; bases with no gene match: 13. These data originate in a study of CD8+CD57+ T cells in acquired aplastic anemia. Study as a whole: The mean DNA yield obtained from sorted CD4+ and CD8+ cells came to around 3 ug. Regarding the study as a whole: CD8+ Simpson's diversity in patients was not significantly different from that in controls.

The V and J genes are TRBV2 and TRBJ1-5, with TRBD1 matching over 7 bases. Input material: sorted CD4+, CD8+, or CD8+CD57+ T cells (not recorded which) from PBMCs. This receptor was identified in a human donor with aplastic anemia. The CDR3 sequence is CASSPGTDQSLHF. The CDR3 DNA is TGTGCCAGCAGTCCCGGGACAGACCAATCATTGCATTTT.